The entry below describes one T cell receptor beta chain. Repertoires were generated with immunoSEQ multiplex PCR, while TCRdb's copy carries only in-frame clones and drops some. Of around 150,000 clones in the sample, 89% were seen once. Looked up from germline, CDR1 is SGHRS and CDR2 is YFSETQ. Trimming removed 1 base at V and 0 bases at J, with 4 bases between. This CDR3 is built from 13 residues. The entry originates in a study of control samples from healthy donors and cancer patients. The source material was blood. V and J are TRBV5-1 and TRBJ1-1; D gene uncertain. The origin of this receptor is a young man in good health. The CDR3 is CASSLRLNTEAFF. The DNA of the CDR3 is TGCGCCAGCAGCTTGCGTTTGAACACTGAAGCTTTCTTT.